Given below is one T cell receptor beta chain in context. Its antigen remains unknown. The data are from a study of CD8 T cells in Susac syndrome. Overall study results and limits: There was no clonal expansion in the CD4+ T cell repertoires of Susac syndrome.

RNA amounts of roughly 0.45 to 1 ug underwent reverse transcription with random hexamers. TCRdb reanalysed the immunoSEQ multiplex PCR reads using MiXCR and keeps one entry per CDR3 protein. Among some 94,000 distinct CDR3 sequences, 85% to 95% were seen once, and the ten largest hold 0.3%. This CDR3 region has 13 residues. Germline assignment: CDR1 SEHNR and CDR2 FQNEAQ (reference sequence). V shed 1 base and J shed 5 bases, with 9 bases lying between them. The chain links TRBV7-9 to TRBJ2-7; possible D gene TRBD1, 6 bases. This sequence originates from a human donor with Susac syndrome. The material sequenced was CD4+ T cells from PBMCs. Written as DNA, the CDR3 is TGTGCCAGCAGCTTAGACAGGGTGGACGAGCAGTACTTC. Protein sequence: CASSLDRVDEQYF.